This TCR beta chain was sequenced in a study of blood T cell repertoires in COVID-19. This clone has only a few counts. Only in-frame clones appear in the TCRdb table, and some are missing; sequencing was by immunoSEQ multiplex PCR. The sample lists hundreds of thousands of clones; 80% to 90% were seen once. Germline values: CDR1 MDHEN, CDR2 SYDVKM. This CDR3 has 13 residues. V lost 3 bases and J lost 0, with 5 bases in between. This sequence originates from a man younger than 30 who had recovered from COVID-19. The chain employs TRBV28 and TRBJ1-1; D ambiguous. Input material: PBMCs or T cells enriched from blood (not recorded which). The CDR3 reads CASSFYVNTEAFF. DNA for the CDR3: TGTGCCAGCAGTTTTTATGTGAACACTGAAGCTTTCTTT.